The clone carrying this TCR beta chain was seen a few times. As originally analysed: From reference gene primer amplification, estimates of nucleated cell counts were derived. The repertoire was sequenced with immunoSEQ multiplex PCR; TCRdb's copy has only in-frame clones and lacks some. The V and J calls and the clone size are those of that table, but D and trimming were determined from the DNA. The sample contains about 34,000 clones, roughly 88% of which appear only once. The sample comes from a study of blood T cell repertoires in COVID-19. Overall study: Italy, Spain and the United States were the sources of the convalescent and acute COVID-19 samples. PBMCs, B-cell-depleted T cells, or T cells were the source of the cDNA or gDNA that made up the material.

The germline V and J ends were trimmed by 0 bases and 0 bases, with 6 bases remaining between them. CDR3 length: 14 amino acids. The germline V gene has CDR1 SGHNT and CDR2 YYREEE (reference sequence). The genes are TRBV5-4 and TRBJ2-5, with a tentative D call TRBD1 (5 bases). Material: peripheral blood. The sequence derives from a man older than 75 with acute or convalescent COVID-19. CDR3 sequence (DNA): TGTGCCAGCAGCTTGGCAGGGCACCAAGAGACCCAGTACTTC. The encoded protein is CASSLAGHQETQYF.